The 17 T cell receptor beta chains reported below all come from one sample, sequenced in a study of blood T cell repertoires in COVID-19. Repertoires were generated with immunoSEQ multiplex PCR, while TCRdb's copy carries only in-frame clones and drops some. The repertoire holds about 220,000 clones, with 80% to 85% as singletons. The sample was peripheral blood. Receptors originate from a woman aged 60 to 75 with acute or convalescent COVID-19.

The chain employs TRBV5-1 and TRBJ1-2; D unclear. CDR1 SGHRS and CDR2 YFSETQ come from the germline V gene. CDR3 length: 12 residues. V was clipped by 4 bases and J by 4 bases, with 8 bases between them. DNA of the CDR3: TGCGCCAGCAGCACCTATTCCTATGGCTACACCTTC. Its protein product is CASSTYSYGYTF. The full variable domain, rest sourced from reference TRBV5-1 and TRBJ1-2, is KAGVTQTPRYLIKTRGQQVTLSCSPISGHRSVSWYQQTPGQGLQFLFEYFSETQRNKGNFPGRFSGRQFSNSRSEMNVSTLELGDSALYLCASSTYSYGYTFGSGTRLTVV.

The rearrangement uses TRBV7-6 and TRBJ1-3, with D maybe TRBD1 (5 bases). V was trimmed by 1 base and J by 4 bases, leaving 14 bases between them. Germline CDR1 SGHVS, CDR2 FNYEAQ. The CDR3 has 16 residues. The CDR3 nucleotides read TGTGCCAGCAGCTTAGTGGCCCAGGGTTTGGGAAACACCATATATTTT. Amino acids: CASSLVAQGLGNTIYF.

This clone was counted a few times. This chain joins TRBV30 and TRBJ1-1; 7 nucleotides line up with TRBD1. CDR1 and CDR2 (germline): GTSNPN, SVGIG (reference sequence). This CDR3 contains 14 residues. V was clipped by 3 bases and J by 0 bases; unmatched bases: 4. CDR3 sequence (DNA): TGTGCCTGGAGGACAGGGTTAGTGAACACTGAAGCTTTCTTT. It specifies CAWRTGLVNTEAFF.

The chain joins TRBV6-1 to TRBJ2-2, with 9 bases identical to TRBD1. The CDR3 consists of 16 residues. With V trimmed by 2 bases and J by 4 bases, 5 bases remained unmatched. Germline CDR1 MNHNS, CDR2 SASEGT. This CDR3 reads CASSEPGQGATGELFF. DNA for the CDR3: TGTGCCAGCAGTGAACCGGGACAGGGTGCCACCGGGGAGCTGTTTTTT.

This chain links TRBV6-5 with TRBJ2-5; 9 bases are a match to TRBD1. Trimming cost V 6 bases and J 1 base; bases outside gene matches: 3. Germline V gives CDR1 MNHEY, CDR2 SVGAGI. This CDR3 is 14 amino acids long. Here the CDR3 DNA reads TGTGCCAGCAGCCAGGGACAGGGCCAAGAGACCCAGTACTTC. It translates to CASSQGQGQETQYF.

The J gene is TRBJ2-5, the V gene TRBV11-2, with a tentative D call TRBD2 (6 bases). This CDR3 region has 15 residues. V lost 0 bases to trimming and J lost 5 bases, with 13 bases between them. The germline V gene encodes CDR1 SGHAT and CDR2 FQNNGV. In nucleotides, the CDR3 is TGTGCCAGCAGCTTAGAAGGCAGGGACTTGGAGACCCAGTACTTC. Translation: CASSLEGRDLETQYF.

In this sample, this clone turned up once. The chain combines TRBV7-2 with TRBJ1-2; D may be TRBD1 (5 bases). The V end was cut by 1 base, the J end by 4 bases, with 10 bases between. Looked up from germline, CDR1 is SGHTA and CDR2 is FQGNSA. This CDR3 region has 14 residues. CDR3 protein: CASSLVRQPYGYTF. The CDR3 nucleotides read TGTGCCAGCAGCTTAGTGAGACAGCCCTATGGCTACACCTTC.

The V call is TRBV3-1 (or the pseudogene TRBV3-2), the J call TRBJ2-1, with 7 bases matching TRBD2. The CDR3 extends over 17 amino acids. Trimming at V came to 0 bases and at J to 2 bases, leaving 7 bases not matched to a gene. The germline V gene has CDR1 LGHDT and CDR2 YNNKEL (reference sequence). The CDR3 sequence is CASSQEQRGGPYNEQFF. For the CDR3, the DNA is TGTGCCAGCAGCCAAGAACAGCGGGGCGGTCCCTACAATGAGCAGTTCTTC.

This chain links TRBV6-1 with TRBJ2-2, with 11 bases fitting TRBD2. The J segment lost 6 bases and the V segment lost 1 base, leaving 1 base of the junction unmatched. This CDR3 contains 15 residues. In germline, CDR1 is MNHNS, CDR2 SASEGT. The CDR3 nucleotides read TGTGCCAGCAGTGAAGTAGCGGGGGGGTCCGGGGAGCTGTTTTTT. It specifies CASSEVAGGSGELFF.

V gene TRBV4-1 combines with J gene TRBJ1-5; D is possibly TRBD1 (6 bases). The CDR3 consists of 15 residues. The ends were cut back, 5 bases at V and 5 bases at J, with 16 bases in the middle. Germline-derived CDR1 and CDR2 are MGHRA and YSYEKL. CDR3 in DNA: TGCGCCAGCAGCTTCCGACAGGCTGTCGATCAGCCCCAGCATTTT. Amino acid sequence: CASSFRQAVDQPQHF.

The chain couples TRBV3-1 (or the pseudogene TRBV3-2) to TRBJ1-1, with TRBD1 as a possible D gene (6 bases). Deletions cut 3 bases from V and 2 bases from J, with 10 bases between. Germline values: CDR1 LGHDT, CDR2 YNNKEL (reference sequence). This CDR3 is built from 14 residues. The CDR3 reads CASSQLQGNTEAFF. CDR3 in DNA: TGTGCCAGCAGCCAGTTACAGGGAAACACTGAAGCTTTCTTT.

The V and J genes are TRBV28 and TRBJ1-1; 10 nucleotides line up with TRBD1. CDR1 and CDR2 from the germline V gene are MDHEN and SYDVKM. This CDR3 is built from 14 residues. The ends lost 7 bases at V and 6 bases at J; junction bases unmatched: 8. In DNA, the CDR3 is TGTGCCAGCATTCCTCAGACAGGGGGCTCTGAAGCTTTCTTT. It specifies CASIPQTGGSEAFF. The variable domain in full, completed from reference TRBV28 and TRBJ1-1, reads DVKVTQSSRYLVKRTGEKVFLECVQDMDHENMFWYRQDPGLGLRLIYFSYDVKMKEKGDIPEGYSVSREKKERFSLILESASTNQTSMYLCASIPQTGGSEAFFGQGTRLTVV.

This sequence joins TRBV5-4 and TRBJ1-3, with D possibly TRBD1 on 6 matching bases. Looked up from germline, CDR1 is SGHNT and CDR2 is YYREEE (reference sequence). This CDR3 spans 16 amino acids. The V end lost 0 bases, the J end lost 3 bases, and 13 bases lay between the germline ends. The CDR3 nucleotides are TGTGCCAGCAGCTTGGCCGGGGGGGGCCGTGGAAACACCATATATTTT. Protein product: CASSLAGGGRGNTIYF.

This clone was picked up a small number of times. V usage is TRBV12-3 or TRBV12-4 and J usage is TRBJ2-1; maybe TRBD1 (5 bases). Trimming removed 6 bases from V and 8 bases from J, with 11 bases in between. This CDR3 has 12 residues. The CDR3 region has the DNA TGTGCCAGCAGCCGACAGCTCTATGAGCAGTTCTTC. Its protein is CASSRQLYEQFF.

The table lists this clone with a count of one. The V and J genes are TRBV4-3 and TRBJ1-6; the D is unclear. CDR1 and CDR2 from the germline V gene are LGHNA and YSLEER. The CDR3 runs to 16 residues. V lost 0 bases and J 9 bases, leaving 15 bases between the germline ends. In DNA form, the CDR3 reads TGCGCCAGCAGCCAAGATCCTCCTCCAGCGCGTTCACCCCTCCACTTT. It encodes CASSQDPPPARSPLHF.

The V call is TRBV29-1, the J call TRBJ2-7, with 11 bases fitting TRBD1. From germline, CDR1 is SQVTM and CDR2 ANQGSEA. The V gene end was trimmed by 2 bases and the J gene end by 5 bases; junction bases not matched to a gene: 5. The CDR3 covers 14 residues. The CDR3 DNA follows: TGCAGCGTTGAACAGGGACAGGGGGTGAACGAGCAGTACTTC. Translating it yields CSVEQGQGVNEQYF.

This sequence joins TRBV5-5 and TRBJ1-1; the D is unclear. The ends were cut back, 4 bases at V and 1 base at J, with 17 bases in the middle. Germline assignment: CDR1 SGHKS and CDR2 YYEKEE (reference sequence). The CDR3 sequence is 16 residues long. CDR3 coding DNA: TGTGCCAGCAGCAGTGCATCGGGAGGCAGGAACACTGAAGCTTTCTTT. Amino acid sequence: CASSSASGGRNTEAFF.